This T cell receptor beta chain was recorded in a study of blood T cell repertoires in COVID-19. Study summary: Both acute and convalescent COVID-19 samples were obtained from the United States, Italy and Spain. PBMCs, B-cell-depleted T cells, or T cells were the source of the cDNA or gDNA that made up the material.

Authors' data handling: For nucleated cells, counts were estimated from reference gene primer amplification. Clones were sequenced by immunoSEQ multiplex PCR, and TCRdb holds only the in-frame ones, with some missing. V, J and clone size are those of that table, while D and trimming were read from the DNA. The sample holds a few hundred thousand clones, about 78% seen once. CDR1 and CDR2 (germline): SGDLS, YYNGEE. Deletions cut 7 bases from V and 2 bases from J, with 17 bases between. The CDR3 consists of 15 residues. The material sequenced was peripheral blood. The sequence came from a woman in her 70s with acute or convalescent COVID-19. V usage is TRBV9 and J usage is TRBJ2-3, with a possible D match to TRBD1 (6 bases). DNA for the CDR3: TGTGCCAGCGGACGGGACACCACGGACACAGATACGCAGTATTTT. It yields the protein CASGRDTTDTDTQYF.